These T cell receptor beta chains were read from a single sample in a study of cytomegalovirus exposure and HLA in healthy donors. Assay used: immunoSEQ multiplex PCR; TCRdb lists only in-frame clones, some missing. The sample consists of 150,000 to 200,000 clones, roughly 78% of them appearing once. The sequenced sample consisted of PBMCs. The origin of the receptors is a woman between 25 and 40 years old in good health and CMV-seronegative. Both conserved end residues are part of each CDR3. D genes are given only for firm matches. Part of the rows lack a size; the others show once, few, many or a class for expanded clones.

clone_size j_call v_call d_call cdr3_aa cdr3_nt
- TRBJ2-4 TRBV7-8 TRBD1 CASSFSVRQGADIQYF TGTGCCAGCAGCTTCAGTGTAAGACAGGGGGCAGACATTCAGTACTTC
few TRBJ1-5 TRBV6-6 - CASTGQFNQPQHF TGTGCCAGCACCGGACAGTTTAATCAGCCCCAGCATTTT
- TRBJ1-1 TRBV5-1 - CASRPEGVNTEAFF TGCGCCAGCCGACCCGAGGGGGTGAACACTGAAGCTTTCTTT
- TRBJ1-2 TRBV2 TRBD1 CASSLRRQGVEGYTF TGTGCCAGCAGCCTCCGGAGACAGGGGGTCGAAGGCTACACCTTC
once TRBJ2-7 TRBV4-1 TRBD2 CASSQERGSNEQYF TGCGCCAGCAGCCAAGAGCGGGGGTCGAACGAGCAGTACTTC
- TRBJ1-2 TRBV6-1 - CASSVQESYGYTF TGTGCCAGCAGTGTACAGGAGAGTTATGGCTACACCTTC
- TRBJ1-4 TRBV4-2 - CASSQPEVATNEKLFF TGTGCCAGCAGCCAACCTGAGGTTGCAACTAATGAAAAACTGTTTTTT
- TRBJ1-4 TRBV5-4 TRBD1 CATKGTGEEKLFF TGTGCCACCAAAGGGACAGGGGAAGAAAAACTGTTTTTT
- TRBJ1-3 TRBV7-2 TRBD1 CASSLRTGARNTIYF TGTGCCAGCAGCTTAAGGACAGGGGCTAGAAACACCATATATTTT
few TRBJ2-1 TRBV18 TRBD2 CASSPTSGGAWGNEQFF TGTGCCAGCTCACCAACCAGCGGGGGGGCATGGGGCAATGAGCAGTTCTTC
few TRBJ2-1 TRBV5-4 - CASSSSPGLGGVEQFF TGTGCCAGCAGCTCCTCTCCAGGGCTCGGGGGAGTTGAGCAGTTCTTC
- TRBJ2-1 TRBV5-1 TRBD2 CASSEGAGGYNEQFF TGCGCCAGCAGCGAAGGAGCGGGGGGCTACAATGAGCAGTTCTTC
- TRBJ2-4 TRBV19 - CASSPWDTSKNIQYF TGTGCCAGTAGCCCCTGGGACACTTCCAAAAACATTCAGTACTTC
- TRBJ2-5 TRBV6-1 - CASSEGRGGETQYF TGTGCCAGCAGTGAAGGACGGGGAGGAGAGACCCAGTACTTC
- TRBJ2-5 TRBV18 - CASSPDRQETQYF TGTGCCAGCTCACCAGACAGACAAGAGACCCAGTACTTC
- TRBJ1-2 TRBV10-3 - CAIRPQGNYGYTF TGTGCCATCAGACCGCAGGGAAACTATGGCTACACCTTC
few TRBJ1-1 TRBV4-2 - CASSQDQGTWATEAFF TGTGCCAGCAGCCAAGATCAGGGAACATGGGCGACTGAAGCTTTCTTT
once TRBJ2-1 TRBV19 - CASSRFGDEQFF TGTGCCAGTAGCCGGTTCGGGGATGAGCAGTTCTTC
- TRBJ2-2 TRBV27 - CASTVGRAFDTGELFF TGTGCCAGCACGGTGGGCAGGGCCTTTGACACCGGGGAGCTGTTTTTT
- TRBJ2-7 TRBV29-1 - CSVAKDFSYEQYF TGCAGCGTTGCTAAAGATTTCTCCTACGAGCAGTACTTC
- TRBJ2-2 TRBV7-3 TRBD2 CASSFSGGSTGELFF TGTGCCAGCAGCTTTAGCGGGGGGAGCACCGGGGAGCTGTTTTTT
- TRBJ2-4 TRBV5-8 - CASSLVLSAAAKNIQYF TGTGCCAGCAGCTTGGTCTTATCGGCGGCAGCCAAAAACATTCAGTACTTC
- TRBJ1-3 TRBV4-3 - CASSRGLMGGNTIYF TGCGCCAGCAGCCGGGGACTCATGGGAGGAAACACCATATATTTT
- TRBJ2-7 TRBV5-8 - CASSLQQGTYEQYF TGTGCCAGCAGCTTGCAGCAGGGGACGTACGAGCAGTACTTC
- TRBJ2-2 TRBV7-9 TRBD1 CASSPAGGLNTGELFF TGTGCCAGCAGCCCTGCAGGGGGCTTGAACACCGGGGAGCTGTTTTTT
once TRBJ1-5 TRBV18 - CASSPDSSNQPQHF TGTGCCAGCTCACCGGACAGTAGCAATCAGCCCCAGCATTTT
- TRBJ2-3 TRBV30 TRBD2 CAWGPLRGADTQYF TGTGCCTGGGGACCCCTTCGGGGGGCAGATACGCAGTATTTT